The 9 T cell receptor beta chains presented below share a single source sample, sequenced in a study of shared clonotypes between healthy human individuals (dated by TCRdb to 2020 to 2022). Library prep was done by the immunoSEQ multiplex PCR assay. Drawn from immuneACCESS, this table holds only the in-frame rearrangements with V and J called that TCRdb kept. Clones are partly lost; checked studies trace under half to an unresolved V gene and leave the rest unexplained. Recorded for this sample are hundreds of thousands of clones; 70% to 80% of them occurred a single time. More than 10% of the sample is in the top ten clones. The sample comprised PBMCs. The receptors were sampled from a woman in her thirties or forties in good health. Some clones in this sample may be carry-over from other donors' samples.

The CDR3 is CASSVGTSGFSYNEQFF. DNA for the CDR3: TGTGCCAGCAGCGTAGGGACTAGCGGATTCTCCTACAATGAGCAGTTCTTC. The chain links TRBV9 to TRBJ2-1; 10 bases agree with TRBD2. The CDR3 totals 17 residues. CDR1 and CDR2 from the germline V gene are SGDLS and YYNGEE. The ends lost 0 bases at V and 0 bases at J; junction bases unmatched: 3.

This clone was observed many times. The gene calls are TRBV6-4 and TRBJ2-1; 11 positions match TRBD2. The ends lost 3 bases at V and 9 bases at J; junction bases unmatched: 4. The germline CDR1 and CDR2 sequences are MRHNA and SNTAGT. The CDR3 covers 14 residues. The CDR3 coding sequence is TGTGCCAGCAGTGAAACTAGCGGGAGTAGTGAGCAGTTCTTC. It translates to CASSETSGSSEQFF.

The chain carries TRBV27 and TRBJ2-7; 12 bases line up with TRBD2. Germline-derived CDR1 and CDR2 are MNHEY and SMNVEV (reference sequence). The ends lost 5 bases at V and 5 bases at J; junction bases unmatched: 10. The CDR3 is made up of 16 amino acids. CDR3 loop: CASSRRTSGITNEQYF. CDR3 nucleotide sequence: TGTGCCAGCAGTCGTAGGACTAGCGGGATCACAAACGAGCAGTACTTC.

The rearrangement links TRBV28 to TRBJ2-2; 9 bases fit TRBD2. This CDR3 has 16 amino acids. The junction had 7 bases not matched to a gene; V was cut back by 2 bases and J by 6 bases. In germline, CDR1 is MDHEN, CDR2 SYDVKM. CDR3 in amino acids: CASSLGIAGESGELFF. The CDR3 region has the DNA TGTGCCAGCAGTTTAGGAATAGCGGGAGAGTCCGGGGAGCTGTTTTTT.

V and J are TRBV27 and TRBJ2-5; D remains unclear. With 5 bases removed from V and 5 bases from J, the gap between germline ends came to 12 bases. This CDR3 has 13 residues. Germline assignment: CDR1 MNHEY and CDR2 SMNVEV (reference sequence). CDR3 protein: CASSPTRVETQYF. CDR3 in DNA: TGTGCCAGCAGTCCAACAAGGGTGGAGACCCAGTACTTC.

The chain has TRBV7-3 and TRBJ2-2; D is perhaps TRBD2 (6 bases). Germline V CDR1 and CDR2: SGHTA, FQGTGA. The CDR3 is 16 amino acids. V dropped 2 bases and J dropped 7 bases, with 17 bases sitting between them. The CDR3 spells CASSLGWLGLRGELFF. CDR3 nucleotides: TGTGCCAGCAGCTTAGGGTGGTTAGGACTACGCGGGGAGCTGTTTTTT.

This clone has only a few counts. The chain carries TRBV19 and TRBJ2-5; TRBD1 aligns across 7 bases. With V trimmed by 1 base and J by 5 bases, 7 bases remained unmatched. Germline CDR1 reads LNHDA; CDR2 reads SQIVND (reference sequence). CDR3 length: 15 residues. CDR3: CASSIARDSPETQYF. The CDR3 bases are TGTGCCAGTAGTATAGCTCGGGACAGTCCGGAGACCCAGTACTTC.

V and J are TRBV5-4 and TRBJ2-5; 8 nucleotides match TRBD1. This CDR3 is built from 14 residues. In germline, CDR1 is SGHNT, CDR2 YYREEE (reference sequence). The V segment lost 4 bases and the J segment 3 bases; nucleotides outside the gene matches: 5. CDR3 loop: CASSQGTGEETQYF. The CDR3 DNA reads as TGTGCCAGCAGCCAAGGGACAGGAGAAGAGACCCAGTACTTC.

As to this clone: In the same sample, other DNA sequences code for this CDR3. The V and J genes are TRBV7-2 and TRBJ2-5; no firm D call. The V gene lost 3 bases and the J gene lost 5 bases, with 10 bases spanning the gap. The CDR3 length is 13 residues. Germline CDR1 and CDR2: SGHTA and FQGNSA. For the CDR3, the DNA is TGTGCCAGCAGCTTGGTACCCCGGGAGACCCAGTACTTC. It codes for CASSLVPRETQYF.